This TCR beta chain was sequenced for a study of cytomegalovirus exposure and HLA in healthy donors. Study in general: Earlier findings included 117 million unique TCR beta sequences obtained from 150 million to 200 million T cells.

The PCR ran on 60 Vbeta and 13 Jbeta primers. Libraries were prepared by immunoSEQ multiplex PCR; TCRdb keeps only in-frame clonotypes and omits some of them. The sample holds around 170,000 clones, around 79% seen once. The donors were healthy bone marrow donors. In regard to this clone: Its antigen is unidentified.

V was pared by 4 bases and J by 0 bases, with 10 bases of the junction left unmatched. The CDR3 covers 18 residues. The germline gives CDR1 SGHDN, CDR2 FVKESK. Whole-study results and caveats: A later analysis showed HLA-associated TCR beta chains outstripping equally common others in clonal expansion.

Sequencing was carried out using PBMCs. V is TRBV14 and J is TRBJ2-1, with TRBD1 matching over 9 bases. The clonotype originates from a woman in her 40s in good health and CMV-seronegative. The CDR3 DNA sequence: TGTGCCAGCAGCCTAAGGAGGACAGGGGCGAGCTCCTACAATGAGCAGTTCTTC. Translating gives CASSLRRTGASSYNEQFF.